A selection of T cell receptor beta chains follows, all from one sample in a study of early T cells in non-severe SARS-CoV-2 infection. TCRdb itself ran the 5' RACE reads through MiXCR, one entry per CDR3 protein. The table includes about 97,000 distinct CDR3 sequences, about 11% detected once. The source was whole blood, collected at baseline. These receptors all come from an adult who was a healthcare worker with PCR-confirmed SARS-CoV-2 infection or an uninfected control (not recorded which). Each CDR3 is given with its conserved first and last residue. The order of the fields is J gene, V gene, clone size, D gene, CDR3 protein, CDR3 DNA. A D gene is named only where the DNA matches it firmly. Rows give clone size only sometimes, using once, few, many, or a class for an expanded clone.

j_call: TRBJ2-2
v_call: TRBV27
clone_size: few
d_call: TRBD1
cdr3_aa: CASSVQGAVSTGELFF
cdr3_nt: TGTGCCAGCAGTGTACAGGGGGCGGTTTCCACCGGGGAGCTGTTTTTT

j_call: TRBJ2-3
v_call: TRBV6-6
clone_size: many
d_call: -
cdr3_aa: CASSYPGSDTDTQYF
cdr3_nt: TGTGCCAGCAGTTACCCCGGGTCTGACACAGATACGCAGTATTTT

j_call: TRBJ1-1
v_call: TRBV3-1
clone_size: medium-sized
d_call: -
cdr3_aa: CASMSGEETEAFF
cdr3_nt: TGTGCCAGCATGAGTGGGGAGGAAACTGAAGCTTTCTTT

j_call: TRBJ2-1
v_call: TRBV7-2
clone_size: few
d_call: TRBD1
cdr3_aa: CASSLAQGLSYNEQFF
cdr3_nt: TGTGCCAGCAGCTTAGCACAGGGGCTATCCTACAATGAGCAGTTCTTC

j_call: TRBJ2-3
v_call: TRBV20-1
clone_size: many
d_call: TRBD2
cdr3_aa: CSALGGLAESTDTQYF
cdr3_nt: TGCAGTGCTCTGGGGGGACTAGCGGAGAGCACAGATACGCAGTATTTT

j_call: TRBJ2-7
v_call: TRBV28
clone_size: many
d_call: -
cdr3_aa: CASSLTGGARGRNEQYF
cdr3_nt: TGTGCCAGCAGTTTAACTGGGGGGGCTCGGGGTAGGAACGAGCAGTACTTC

j_call: TRBJ1-2
v_call: TRBV28
clone_size: -
d_call: -
cdr3_aa: CASSFGFGYTF
cdr3_nt: TGTGCCAGCAGTTTCGGGTTTGGCTACACCTTC

j_call: TRBJ1-1
v_call: TRBV15
clone_size: few
d_call: -
cdr3_aa: CATSRVGEGTEAFF
cdr3_nt: TGTGCCACCAGCAGGGTAGGGGAAGGGACTGAAGCTTTCTTT

j_call: TRBJ2-1
v_call: TRBV7-9
clone_size: few
d_call: TRBD2
cdr3_aa: CASSLTSGNNEQFF
cdr3_nt: TGTGCCAGCAGCTTAACTAGCGGAAACAATGAGCAGTTCTTC

j_call: TRBJ2-5
v_call: TRBV7-6
clone_size: many
d_call: -
cdr3_aa: CASSLLAGYQETQYF
cdr3_nt: TGTGCCAGCAGCTTACTGGCTGGCTACCAAGAGACCCAGTACTTC

j_call: TRBJ2-1
v_call: TRBV4-3
clone_size: many
d_call: TRBD2
cdr3_aa: CASSQHGLAVNNNEQFF
cdr3_nt: TGCGCCAGCAGCCAGCATGGGCTAGCGGTAAACAACAATGAGCAGTTCTTC

j_call: TRBJ2-1
v_call: TRBV18
clone_size: few
d_call: TRBD2
cdr3_aa: CASSPVGSGSVDEQFF
cdr3_nt: TGTGCCAGCTCACCAGTGGGTAGCGGGAGTGTGGATGAGCAGTTCTTC

j_call: TRBJ1-5
v_call: TRBV11-2
clone_size: few
d_call: -
cdr3_aa: CASSLAGNDQPQHF
cdr3_nt: TGTGCCAGCAGCTTAGCAGGTAACGATCAGCCCCAGCATTTT

j_call: TRBJ1-2
v_call: TRBV4-2
clone_size: -
d_call: -
cdr3_aa: CASSQDSRAGYTF
cdr3_nt: TGTGCCAGCAGCCAAGACTCCAGGGCCGGCTACACCTTC

j_call: TRBJ2-7
v_call: TRBV5-1
clone_size: few
d_call: TRBD2
cdr3_aa: CASSPGVAGREQYF
cdr3_nt: TGCGCCAGCAGCCCCGGGGTAGCGGGGAGGGAGCAGTACTTC

j_call: TRBJ1-5
v_call: TRBV5-4
clone_size: many
d_call: -
cdr3_aa: CASSLPNQPQHF
cdr3_nt: TGTGCCAGCAGCTTGCCTAATCAGCCCCAGCATTTT

j_call: TRBJ1-2
v_call: TRBV12-3/TRBV12-4
clone_size: -
d_call: TRBD1
cdr3_aa: CASSPGTGANYGYTF
cdr3_nt: TGTGCCAGCAGCCCTGGGACAGGGGCTAACTATGGCTACACCTTC

j_call: TRBJ2-5
v_call: TRBV5-1
clone_size: many
d_call: TRBD1
cdr3_aa: CASSQNTGGHETQYF
cdr3_nt: TGCGCCAGCAGCCAGAACACAGGGGGCCACGAGACCCAGTACTTC

j_call: TRBJ2-1
v_call: TRBV18
clone_size: few
d_call: TRBD2
cdr3_aa: CASSPQLAGGISYNEQFF
cdr3_nt: TGTGCCAGCTCACCACAACTAGCGGGAGGGATTTCCTACAATGAGCAGTTCTTC

j_call: TRBJ1-2
v_call: TRBV20-1
clone_size: few
d_call: -
cdr3_aa: CSARVARGDYGYTF
cdr3_nt: TGCAGTGCTAGGGTCGCCCGGGGCGACTATGGCTACACCTTC

j_call: TRBJ2-2
v_call: TRBV5-1
clone_size: few
d_call: -
cdr3_aa: CASTRVIGELFF
cdr3_nt: TGCGCCAGCACCAGGGTTATCGGGGAGCTGTTTTTT

j_call: TRBJ1-3
v_call: TRBV6-5
clone_size: few
d_call: TRBD1
cdr3_aa: CASSYSNRGIFNTIYF
cdr3_nt: TGTGCCAGCAGTTACTCGAACAGGGGCATTTTTAACACCATATATTTT

j_call: TRBJ2-5
v_call: TRBV15
clone_size: many
d_call: TRBD1
cdr3_aa: CATSLTGQETQYF
cdr3_nt: TGTGCCACCAGCCTGACAGGGCAAGAGACCCAGTACTTC

j_call: TRBJ1-1
v_call: TRBV10-3
clone_size: many
d_call: -
cdr3_aa: CAISPGGDTEAFF
cdr3_nt: TGTGCCATCAGTCCTGGGGGGGACACTGAAGCTTTCTTT

j_call: TRBJ2-7
v_call: TRBV6-1
clone_size: -
d_call: -
cdr3_aa: CARANEPGFYEQYF
cdr3_nt: TGTGCCAGAGCCAACGAACCGGGGTTCTACGAGCAGTACTTC

j_call: TRBJ1-4
v_call: TRBV20-1
clone_size: few
d_call: -
cdr3_aa: CSAPPGRNEKLFF
cdr3_nt: TGCAGTGCCCCCCCGGGACGGAATGAAAAACTGTTTTTT

j_call: TRBJ2-2
v_call: TRBV5-8
clone_size: -
d_call: -
cdr3_aa: CASSLRGVDTGELFF
cdr3_nt: TGTGCCAGCAGCTTGCGGGGCGTGGACACCGGGGAGCTGTTTTTT

j_call: TRBJ2-3
v_call: TRBV6-1
clone_size: once
d_call: TRBD2
cdr3_aa: CASSRLAGYTDTQYF
cdr3_nt: TGTGCCAGCAGTAGACTAGCGGGGTACACAGATACGCAGTATTTT

j_call: TRBJ2-1
v_call: TRBV6-4
clone_size: few
d_call: TRBD2
cdr3_aa: CASSGEGGNEQFF
cdr3_nt: TGTGCCAGCAGTGGGGAGGGTGGCAATGAGCAGTTCTTC

j_call: TRBJ1-5
v_call: TRBV10-1
clone_size: -
d_call: -
cdr3_aa: CASSDPPGQFSNQPQHF
cdr3_nt: TGCGCCAGCAGTGATCCTCCCGGACAGTTTAGCAATCAGCCCCAGCATTTT

j_call: TRBJ2-7
v_call: TRBV7-9
clone_size: -
d_call: -
cdr3_aa: CASSFGDGHYEQYF
cdr3_nt: TGTGCCAGCAGCTTTGGGGACGGACACTACGAGCAGTACTTC

j_call: TRBJ2-3
v_call: TRBV6-1
clone_size: -
d_call: -
cdr3_aa: CASSEERTDTQYF
cdr3_nt: TGTGCCAGCAGTGAGGAGCGCACAGATACGCAGTATTTT

j_call: TRBJ2-2
v_call: TRBV20-1
clone_size: few
d_call: -
cdr3_aa: CSARRTGTGELFF
cdr3_nt: TGCAGTGCTAGGAGGACCGGCACCGGGGAGCTGTTTTTT

j_call: TRBJ2-7
v_call: TRBV3-1
clone_size: few
d_call: -
cdr3_aa: CASSQGVPTGTSYEQYF
cdr3_nt: TGTGCCAGCAGCCAAGGAGTCCCGACAGGTACCTCCTACGAGCAGTACTTC

j_call: TRBJ2-7
v_call: TRBV6-1
clone_size: -
d_call: -
cdr3_aa: CASGLGTSSYEQYF
cdr3_nt: TGTGCCAGCGGCCTAGGGACCTCCTCCTACGAGCAGTACTTC

j_call: TRBJ2-7
v_call: TRBV5-1
clone_size: few
d_call: -
cdr3_aa: CASSLGDSRSSYEQYF
cdr3_nt: TGCGCCAGCAGCTTGGGCGACAGTCGCAGCTCCTACGAGCAGTACTTC

j_call: TRBJ2-3
v_call: TRBV24-1
clone_size: many
d_call: TRBD1
cdr3_aa: CATSLGQGDTQYF
cdr3_nt: TGTGCCACCAGTCTCGGACAGGGGGATACGCAGTATTTT

j_call: TRBJ2-1
v_call: TRBV20-1
clone_size: few
d_call: TRBD1
cdr3_aa: CSAEQGARPLFSYNEQFF
cdr3_nt: TGCAGTGCTGAACAGGGGGCTCGCCCCCTATTCAGCTACAATGAGCAGTTCTTC

j_call: TRBJ2-3
v_call: TRBV19
clone_size: few
d_call: TRBD1
cdr3_aa: CASSMPRQGSTDTQYF
cdr3_nt: TGTGCCAGTAGTATGCCGCGACAGGGAAGCACAGATACGCAGTATTTT

j_call: TRBJ1-2
v_call: TRBV5-1
clone_size: -
d_call: -
cdr3_aa: CASSKENDYGYTF
cdr3_nt: TGCGCCAGCAGCAAGGAGAATGACTATGGCTACACCTTC

j_call: TRBJ2-7
v_call: TRBV6-1
clone_size: few
d_call: -
cdr3_aa: CASIPLGLGYEQYF
cdr3_nt: TGTGCCAGCATTCCCCTTGGCCTCGGCTACGAGCAGTACTTC

j_call: TRBJ2-7
v_call: TRBV11-2
clone_size: -
d_call: -
cdr3_aa: CASSLRHGEQYF
cdr3_nt: TGTGCCAGCAGCTTAAGGCATGGGGAGCAGTACTTC

j_call: TRBJ2-7
v_call: TRBV11-2
clone_size: many
d_call: -
cdr3_aa: CASSSPAGGVYEQYF
cdr3_nt: TGTGCCAGCAGCTCCCCTGCCGGGGGCGTATACGAGCAGTACTTC

j_call: TRBJ2-2
v_call: TRBV15
clone_size: many
d_call: -
cdr3_aa: CATSRDRRFGEGAGELFF
cdr3_nt: TGTGCCACCAGCAGAGATAGAAGATTCGGGGAAGGGGCCGGGGAGCTGTTTTTT

j_call: TRBJ2-1
v_call: TRBV24-1
clone_size: -
d_call: TRBD1
cdr3_aa: CATSESPLPGTAYNEQFF
cdr3_nt: TGTGCCACCAGTGAGTCCCCTTTACCCGGGACAGCTTACAATGAGCAGTTCTTC

j_call: TRBJ2-5
v_call: TRBV12-3/TRBV12-4
clone_size: -
d_call: -
cdr3_aa: CASSLRGQETQYF
cdr3_nt: TGTGCCAGCAGTTTAAGGGGGCAAGAGACCCAGTACTTC

j_call: TRBJ1-4
v_call: TRBV7-2
clone_size: many
d_call: TRBD1
cdr3_aa: CASSLASTGVNEKLFF
cdr3_nt: TGTGCCAGCAGCTTAGCCTCGACAGGGGTAAATGAAAAACTGTTTTTT

j_call: TRBJ1-2
v_call: TRBV7-2
clone_size: -
d_call: -
cdr3_aa: CASSPTGGGFNYGYTF
cdr3_nt: TGTGCCAGCAGCCCTACCGGGGGAGGGTTTAACTATGGCTACACCTTC

j_call: TRBJ2-7
v_call: TRBV18
clone_size: few
d_call: -
cdr3_aa: CASSPEVHRTYEQYF
cdr3_nt: TGTGCCAGCTCACCAGAGGTTCACAGGACCTACGAGCAGTACTTC

j_call: TRBJ2-1
v_call: TRBV5-1
clone_size: many
d_call: TRBD2
cdr3_aa: CASSTGTTKNEQFF
cdr3_nt: TGCGCCAGCAGCACCGGGACTACTAAGAATGAGCAGTTCTTC

j_call: TRBJ2-3
v_call: TRBV11-2
clone_size: few
d_call: TRBD1
cdr3_aa: CASSQDRVRTDTQYF
cdr3_nt: TGTGCCAGCAGCCAGGACAGGGTGAGAACAGATACGCAGTATTTT

j_call: TRBJ2-3
v_call: TRBV20-1
clone_size: few
d_call: TRBD1
cdr3_aa: CSARGTGDTDTQYF
cdr3_nt: TGCAGTGCTAGAGGGACAGGAGACACAGATACGCAGTATTTT

j_call: TRBJ2-2
v_call: TRBV7-3
clone_size: many
d_call: -
cdr3_aa: CASSPSAGWTGELFF
cdr3_nt: TGTGCCAGCAGCCCCTCGGCAGGTTGGACCGGGGAGCTGTTTTTT

j_call: TRBJ1-1
v_call: TRBV5-8
clone_size: few
d_call: TRBD1
cdr3_aa: CASRMTGGYTEAFF
cdr3_nt: TGTGCCAGCAGGATGACAGGGGGCTACACTGAAGCTTTCTTT

j_call: TRBJ2-2
v_call: TRBV29-1
clone_size: -
d_call: -
cdr3_aa: CSVAFSAGELFF
cdr3_nt: TGCAGCGTTGCGTTTTCGGCCGGGGAGCTGTTTTTT

j_call: TRBJ2-1
v_call: TRBV14
clone_size: many
d_call: -
cdr3_aa: CASSQDLMAGPANEQFF
cdr3_nt: TGTGCCAGCAGCCAAGATTTAATGGCAGGCCCTGCTAATGAGCAGTTCTTC

j_call: TRBJ1-4
v_call: TRBV5-8
clone_size: few
d_call: -
cdr3_aa: CASSLGRQRMSEKLFF
cdr3_nt: TGTGCCAGCAGCTTGGGACGACAGAGAATGAGCGAAAAACTGTTTTTT

j_call: TRBJ1-6
v_call: TRBV6-1
clone_size: -
d_call: -
cdr3_aa: CASSEWSIRTLLHF
cdr3_nt: TGTGCCAGCAGTGAATGGTCCATACGTACTCTACTCCACTTT

j_call: TRBJ2-1
v_call: TRBV19
clone_size: many
d_call: TRBD2
cdr3_aa: CASRPERETPNNEQFF
cdr3_nt: TGTGCCAGTAGACCTGAGCGGGAGACCCCGAACAATGAGCAGTTCTTC

j_call: TRBJ2-3
v_call: TRBV7-3
clone_size: few
d_call: -
cdr3_aa: CASSSQTDTQYF
cdr3_nt: TGTGCCAGCAGCTCGCAGACCGATACGCAGTATTTT